Below are 5 T cell receptor beta chains sequenced from a single sample in a study of shared clonotypes between healthy human individuals. The table came from immunoSEQ multiplex PCR; TCRdb's copy has only in-frame clones and leaves some out. In the table there are hundreds of thousands of clones, approximately 74% of which are singletons. The sample comprised memory CD4+ T cells sorted from blood. Subset of the sample: CD45RA-negative fraction. The source of these receptors is a woman in her twenties or thirties in good health.

The chain is built from TRBV6-5 and TRBJ2-1, with 9 bases identical to TRBD1. Germline loops: CDR1 MNHEY, CDR2 SVGAGI. V shed 7 bases and J 9 bases; nucleotides not matched to a gene: 13. The CDR3 totals 15 residues. In DNA, the CDR3 is TGTGCCAGCAAAAGGCGGGACAGGGTGAGGGGTGAGCAGTTCTTC. It is translated as CASKRRDRVRGEQFF.

The CDR3, as DNA: TGTGCCTGGAGTGCCTCCCCGTTCTGGCCCGGGATTCAGTACTTC. This translates into CAWSASPFWPGIQYF. V and J are TRBV30 and TRBJ2-4; D ambiguous. This CDR3 is built from 15 residues. Germline CDR1 reads GTSNPN; CDR2 reads SVGIG (reference sequence). V was cut by 1 base and J by 10 bases, with 20 bases left in between.

The chain employs TRBV7-8 and TRBJ2-5; D may match TRBD1 or TRBD2 (7 bases each). V lost 5 bases, J lost 6 bases, and 16 bases lay in between. Germline V gene sequence: CDR1 SGHVS, CDR2 FQNEAQ. The CDR3 consists of 14 residues. CDR3 coding DNA: TGTGCCAGCAGCGGGGGGGGACAGTTGAAGACCCAGTACTTC. Protein product: CASSGGGQLKTQYF.

Comments on this clone: The same CDR3 arises from other DNA sequences in this sample as well. This chain uses TRBV5-4 with TRBJ2-5; D remains ambiguous. Trimming shortened V by 3 bases and J by 3 bases, and 3 bases separated the two germline ends. The CDR3 is 11 amino acids. From germline, CDR1 is SGHNT and CDR2 YYREEE (reference sequence). CDR3 loop: CASSSKETQYF. In DNA, the CDR3 is TGTGCCAGCAGCTCCAAAGAGACCCAGTACTTC.

J is TRBJ1-5 and V is TRBV6-4, with a weak D call TRBD1 (6 bases). This CDR3 region has 17 residues. V was shortened by 4 bases and J by 5 bases, with 21 bases between the two germline ends. Looked up from germline, CDR1 is MRHNA and CDR2 is SNTAGT. CDR3 DNA: TGTGCCAGCAGTGGTTCGGGAGACGGAGGGGGTGATCAGCCCCAGCATTTT. Translation: CASSGSGDGGGDQPQHF.